The 10 T cell receptor beta chains below were found in one sample sequenced in a study of T cell responses to AZD1222 COVID-19 vaccine (dated by TCRdb to 2020 to 2023). The meaning of the sample's time point label: baseline before first vaccination. Library method: the immunoSEQ multiplex PCR assay. This immuneACCESS table, as held by TCRdb, lists in-frame sequences with V and J called but not all clones. Of the missing ones, under half trace to an unresolved V gene in checked studies; the others have no known cause. For this sample there are 100,000 to 150,000 clones; about nine tenths appear just once. The biggest ten clones account for roughly 6.3% of the sample. The sample consisted of peripheral blood, taken on day 0 of AZD1222 vaccination. These receptors were collected from an adult in good health.

The gene calls are TRBV3-1 (or the pseudogene TRBV3-2) and TRBJ1-4, with D hard to call. The V gene's germline CDR1 is LGHDT and CDR2 YNNKEL (reference sequence). There are 17 residues in the CDR3. The V end was cut by 1 base, the J end by 0 bases, with 12 bases between. The CDR3 loop reads CASSQGRYLATNEKLFF. The CDR3 nucleotides read TGTGCCAGCAGCCAAGGTCGTTACCTTGCAACTAATGAAAAACTGTTTTTT.

As for this clone: A junction boundary mismatches the germline segment, possibly from a read error. The chain carries TRBV29-1 and TRBJ1-2, with D possibly matching TRBD1 (5 bases). Germline-derived CDR1 and CDR2 are SQVTM and ANQGSEA. The CDR3 is made up of 12 amino acids. This chain's CDR3 is CSAETTEDGYTF. CDR3 bases: TGCAGCGCTGAAACGACAGAGGATGGCTACACCTTC. Based on the CDR3 plus reference TRBV29-1 and TRBJ1-2, the full variable domain is SAVISQKPSRDICQRGTSLTIQCQVDSQVTMMFWYRQQPGQSLTLIATANQGSEATYESGFVIDKFPISRPNLTFSTLTVSNMSPEDSSIYLCSAETTEDGYTFGSGTRLTVV.

This clone was picked up many times. The chain couples TRBV5-6 to TRBJ1-2; D may be TRBD1 (5 bases). Germline V gene sequence: CDR1 SGHDT, CDR2 YYEEEE. Deletions cut 2 bases from V and 7 bases from J, with 21 bases between. The CDR3 has 16 residues. CDR3 in amino acids: CASSFGTYGGEGGYTF. The CDR3 DNA follows: TGTGCCAGCAGCTTTGGGACCTACGGAGGGGAAGGTGGCTACACCTTC.

The chain carries TRBV11-2 and TRBJ2-7; a possible D gene is TRBD1 (5 bases). V was pared by 3 bases and J by 0 bases, with 12 bases between. From germline, CDR1 is SGHAT and CDR2 FQNNGV. This CDR3 contains 15 residues. The CDR3 is CASSFRGDSSYEQYF. Here the CDR3 DNA reads TGTGCCAGCAGCTTTAGGGGCGACAGCTCCTACGAGCAGTACTTC.

The chain has TRBV20-1 and TRBJ2-1, with D hard to call. The CDR3 contains 11 residues. Trimming removed 4 bases from V and 7 bases from J, with 8 bases in between. The V gene's germline CDR1 is DFQATT and CDR2 SNEGSKA (reference sequence). The CDR3: CSAIFVNEQFF. In DNA, the CDR3 is TGCAGTGCTATTTTCGTGAATGAGCAGTTCTTC.

The chain recombines TRBV5-4 with TRBJ2-1; D may be TRBD1 (6 bases). CDR3 length equals 14 residues. The germline V gene encodes CDR1 SGHNT and CDR2 YYREEE (reference sequence). Trimming stripped 0 bases from V and 4 bases from J, with 8 bases between. The CDR3 loop reads CASSLGGPYNEQFF. The CDR3 DNA sequence: TGTGCCAGCAGCTTGGGGGGGCCGTACAATGAGCAGTTCTTC.

The chain uses TRBV7-6 and TRBJ2-7; D is possibly TRBD1 (6 bases). This CDR3 spans 17 amino acids. Trimming removed 5 bases at V and 3 bases at J, with 23 bases between. Germline V gene lookup returns CDR1 SGHVS and CDR2 FNYEAQ. CDR3 sequence (DNA): TGTGCCAGCAGCCTTGGGGATAAGGGGGTTTCGGTCTACGAGCAGTACTTC. It is translated as CASSLGDKGVSVYEQYF.

J is TRBJ2-1 and V is TRBV7-3; TRBD1 matches 9 bases. Germline V gene sequence: CDR1 SGHTA, CDR2 FQGTGA. The CDR3 is made up of 16 amino acids. The V gene end was trimmed by 3 bases and the J gene end by 7 bases; junction bases not matched to a gene: 10. DNA for the CDR3: TGTGCCAGCAGCTTGGTTCCGGGACAGGGTGGGAATGAGCAGTTCTTC. This translates into CASSLVPGQGGNEQFF.

The chain recombines TRBV27 with TRBJ1-4; TRBD1 matches at 7 bases. V lost 4 bases and J lost 6; bases outside the gene matches: 5. The CDR3 covers 14 residues. CDR1 MNHEY and CDR2 SMNVEV come from the germline V gene (reference sequence). The CDR3 nucleotides are TGTGCCAGCAGTTCCGACAGGGTTGATGAAAAACTGTTTTTT. Translating it yields CASSSDRVDEKLFF.

The CDR3 sequence: CASSERAGVDSNQPQHF. As DNA, the CDR3 is TGTGCCAGCAGTGAGCGGGCAGGGGTTGATAGCAATCAGCCCCAGCATTTT. The chain links TRBV6-1 to TRBJ1-5, with a possible D match to TRBD1 (6 bases). CDR1 is MNHNS and CDR2 is SASEGT in the germline V gene. This CDR3 has 17 amino acids. V was cut by 3 bases and J by 0 bases, with 15 bases left in between.